The TCR beta chain under discussion was sequenced for a study of blood T cell repertoires in COVID-19. Study-level background: Sites across the United States, Italy and Spain contributed samples from acute and convalescent COVID-19.

Germline assignment: CDR1 MDHEN and CDR2 SYDVKM. V lost 6 bases, J lost 2 bases, and 6 bases stayed unmatched. CDR3 size: 15 residues. Assay used: immunoSEQ multiplex PCR; TCRdb lists only in-frame clones, some missing. The sample contains more than 95,000 clones, 86% of which appear only once. The sample holds one count of this clone. This rearrangement joins TRBV28 to TRBJ1-3, with 8 bases lining up with TRBD1. The sequence was obtained from a woman aged 60-75 years in a cohort sampled during active or convalescent COVID-19. The sample consisted of peripheral blood. CDR3 amino acids: CASSPGQGAGNTIYF. The DNA of the CDR3 is TGTGCCAGCAGCCCCGGACAGGGAGCTGGAAACACCATATATTTT.